This T cell receptor (beta chain) stems from a study of blood T cell repertoires in COVID-19. Study summary: Specimens from acute and convalescent COVID-19 originated in the United States, Italy and Spain. T cells, B-cell-depleted T cells, or PBMCs supplied cDNA or gDNA.

In the source study's methods: Amplification from reference gene primers served as the basis for estimated nucleated cell counts. The data were produced by immunoSEQ multiplex PCR, yet TCRdb's version contains in-frame clones alone and is incomplete. That table gives V, J and clone size, and the DNA gave D and trimming. The table records some 220,000 clones, 84% of them present only once. Deletions cut 4 bases from V and 4 bases from J, with 15 bases between. This CDR3 contains 14 residues. The germline CDR1 and CDR2 sequences are SGHRS and YFSETQ. The chain combines TRBV5-1 with TRBJ2-7, with D tentatively TRBD1 (6 bases). The clonotype was recovered from a man aged 45-65 years with acute or convalescent COVID-19. Sample: peripheral blood. The CDR3 sequence is CASSPQGMLYEQYF. In DNA, the CDR3 is TGCGCCAGCAGCCCCCAGGGGATGCTTTACGAGCAGTACTTC.